This TCR beta chain derives from a study of identical twins. Of note for this clonotype: Its cognate antigen is unknown.

Trimming removed 0 bases from V and 7 bases from J, with 14 bases in between. Germline CDR1 is SGHRS and CDR2 is YFSETQ. This CDR3 is built from 15 residues. General study results and limits: Among out-of-frame alpha sequences shared by twins, low generation probability occurred in excess. Clonotypes of the beta chain that were abundant in cord blood carried fewer insertions (memory repertoires showed none).

TCRdb reprocessed the 5' RACE reads with MiXCR, giving one entry per CDR3 protein. The table includes roughly 480,000 distinct CDR3 sequences, 24% detected once. The sample was also reused in another study, on T cells expressing NK-cell markers. Turning to that study: Anti-gamma-delta TCR antibody use in several experiments restricted sorting to alpha-beta TCR T cells.

The chain has TRBV5-1 and TRBJ1-5; tentatively, D is TRBD1 (6 bases). This receptor was taken from a woman under 30 in good health. Sequencing was done on a sample of CD4+ T cells sorted from blood. The CDR3 nucleotides are TGCGCCAGCAGCTTGGATGGGCAGGGGAGGCAGCCCCAGCATTTT. It specifies CASSLDGQGRQPQHF.